This T cell receptor beta chain was profiled in a study of T cells in localized non-small cell lung cancer. General study points: In adjacent lung, a median roughly 56 of the top 100 tumor clones were found. A single tumor region was sequenced, leaving heterogeneity possible.

On this clone itself: Its target is not known.

TCRdb keeps only in-frame clones here, not all; method: immunoSEQ multiplex PCR. The sample lists tens of thousands of clones, approximately 90% occurring once. The sequenced sample was peripheral blood, obtained before any cancer treatment. The TCR sequence derives from a woman aged 35-70 years with stage I lung adenocarcinoma.

CDR3 coding DNA: TGCGCCAGCAGCCAGGAGGGAAAAAACTATGGCTACACCTTC. It codes for CASSQEGKNYGYTF. This rearrangement joins TRBV23-1 to TRBJ1-2; D is uncertain. TRBV23-1 is labeled an ORF, and its function is uncertain. The CDR3 has 14 residues. V was shortened by 6 bases and J by 2 bases, with 13 bases between the two germline ends.